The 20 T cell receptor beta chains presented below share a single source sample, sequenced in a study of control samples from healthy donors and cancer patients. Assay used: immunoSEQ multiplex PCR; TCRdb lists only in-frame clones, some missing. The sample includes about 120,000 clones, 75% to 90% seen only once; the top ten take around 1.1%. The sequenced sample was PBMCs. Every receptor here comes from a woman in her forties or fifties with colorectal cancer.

This chain's CDR3 is CASQEGATETQYF. CDR3 coding DNA: TGTGCCAGCCAGGAGGGGGCGACGGAGACCCAGTACTTC. J is TRBJ2-5 and V is TRBV6-5; D is possibly TRBD1 (7 bases). V dropped 8 bases and J dropped 5 bases, with 15 bases sitting between them. This CDR3 comprises 13 residues. Germline V gene lookup returns CDR1 MNHEY and CDR2 SVGAGI.

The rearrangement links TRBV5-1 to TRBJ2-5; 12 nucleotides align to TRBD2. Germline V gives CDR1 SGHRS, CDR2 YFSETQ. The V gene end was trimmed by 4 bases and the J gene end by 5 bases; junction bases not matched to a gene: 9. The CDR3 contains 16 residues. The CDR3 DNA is TGCGCCAGCAGCCGGACTAGCGGGGTCCCTGGGGAGACCCAGTACTTC. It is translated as CASSRTSGVPGETQYF. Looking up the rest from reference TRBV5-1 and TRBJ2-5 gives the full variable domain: KAGVTQTPRYLIKTRGQQVTLSCSPISGHRSVSWYQQTPGQGLQFLFEYFSETQRNKGNFPGRFSGRQFSNSRSEMNVSTLELGDSALYLCASSRTSGVPGETQYFGPGTRLLVL.

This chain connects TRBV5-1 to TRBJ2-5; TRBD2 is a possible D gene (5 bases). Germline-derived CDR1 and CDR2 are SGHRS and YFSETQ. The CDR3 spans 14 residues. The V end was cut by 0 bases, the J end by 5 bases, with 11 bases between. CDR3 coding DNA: TGCGCCAGCAGCTTGGAGAGCGGATCTGAGACCCAGTACTTC. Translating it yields CASSLESGSETQYF.

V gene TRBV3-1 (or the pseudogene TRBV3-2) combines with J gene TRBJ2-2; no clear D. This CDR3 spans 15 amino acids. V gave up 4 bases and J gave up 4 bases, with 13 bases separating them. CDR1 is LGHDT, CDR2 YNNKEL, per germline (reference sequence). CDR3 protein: CASSPLISSTGELFF. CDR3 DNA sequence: TGTGCCAGCAGCCCTCTGATTAGCTCCACCGGGGAGCTGTTTTTT.

The CDR3 sequence is CASRDSGNTIYF. The CDR3 bases are TGTGCCTCACGGGACTCTGGAAACACCATATATTTT. This chain links TRBV12-3 or TRBV12-4 with TRBJ1-3; D not certain. This CDR3 comprises 12 residues. V lost 11 bases and J lost 0, with 8 bases in between.

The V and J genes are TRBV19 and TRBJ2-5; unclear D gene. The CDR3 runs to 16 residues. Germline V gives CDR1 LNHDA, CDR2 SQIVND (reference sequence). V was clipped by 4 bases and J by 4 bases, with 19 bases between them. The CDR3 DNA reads TGTGCCAGTAGTAGGGGATGGACCAACTTTCTAGAGACCCAGTACTTC. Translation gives CASSRGWTNFLETQYF.

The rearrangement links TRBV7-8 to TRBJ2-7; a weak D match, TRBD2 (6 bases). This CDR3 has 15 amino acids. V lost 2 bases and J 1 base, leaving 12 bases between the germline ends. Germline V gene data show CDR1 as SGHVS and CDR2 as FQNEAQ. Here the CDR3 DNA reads TGTGCCAGCAGCTTAAGTGGGACTGTATCCTACGAGCAGTACTTC. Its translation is CASSLSGTVSYEQYF.

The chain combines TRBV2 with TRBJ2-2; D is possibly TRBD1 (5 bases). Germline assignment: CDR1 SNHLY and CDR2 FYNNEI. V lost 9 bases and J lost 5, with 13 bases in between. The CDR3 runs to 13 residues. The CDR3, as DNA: TGTGCCAGTGGTGGACAAAGAACCGGGGAGCTGTTTTTT. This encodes CASGGQRTGELFF.

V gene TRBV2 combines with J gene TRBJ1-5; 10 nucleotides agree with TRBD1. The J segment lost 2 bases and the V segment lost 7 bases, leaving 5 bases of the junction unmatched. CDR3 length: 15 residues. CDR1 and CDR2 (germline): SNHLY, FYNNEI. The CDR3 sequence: CASKGDRGGNQPQHF. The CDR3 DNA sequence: TGTGCCAGCAAAGGGGACAGGGGAGGCAATCAGCCCCAGCATTTT.

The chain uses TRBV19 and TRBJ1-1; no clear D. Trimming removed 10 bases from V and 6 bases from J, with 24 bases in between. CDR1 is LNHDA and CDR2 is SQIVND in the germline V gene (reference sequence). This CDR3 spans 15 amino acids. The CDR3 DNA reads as TGTGCCACCTCACTCTCCTCGGGCAGAGGAGCTGAAGCTTTCTTT. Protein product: CATSLSSGRGAEAFF.

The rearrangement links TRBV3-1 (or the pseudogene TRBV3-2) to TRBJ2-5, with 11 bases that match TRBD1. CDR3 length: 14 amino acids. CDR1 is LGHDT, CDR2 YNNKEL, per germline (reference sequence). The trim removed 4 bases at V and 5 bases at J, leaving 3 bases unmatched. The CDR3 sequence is CASSLGTGGETQYF. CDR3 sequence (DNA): TGTGCCAGCAGCCTCGGGACAGGGGGTGAGACCCAGTACTTC.

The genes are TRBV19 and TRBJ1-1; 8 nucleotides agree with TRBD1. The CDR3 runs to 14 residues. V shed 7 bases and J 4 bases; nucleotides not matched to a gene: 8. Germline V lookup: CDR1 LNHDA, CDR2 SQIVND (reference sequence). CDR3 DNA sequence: TGTGCCAGTACCATCCAGGGGGCGAGCACTGAAGCTTTCTTT. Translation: CASTIQGASTEAFF.

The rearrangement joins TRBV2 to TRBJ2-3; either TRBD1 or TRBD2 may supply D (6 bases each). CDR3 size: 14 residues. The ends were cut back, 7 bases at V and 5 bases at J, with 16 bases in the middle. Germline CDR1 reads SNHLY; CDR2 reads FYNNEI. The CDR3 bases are TGTGCCAGCACTCCGAACGGGGGCATAGATACGCAGTATTTT. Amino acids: CASTPNGGIDTQYF.

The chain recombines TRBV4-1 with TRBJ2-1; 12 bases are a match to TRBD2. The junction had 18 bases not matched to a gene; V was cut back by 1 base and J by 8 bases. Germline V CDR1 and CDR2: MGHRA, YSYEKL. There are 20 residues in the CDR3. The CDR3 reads CASSQGPLAGGPGSNHEQFF. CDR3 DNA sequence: TGCGCCAGCAGCCAAGGCCCGCTAGCGGGAGGGCCTGGATCCAACCATGAGCAGTTCTTC.

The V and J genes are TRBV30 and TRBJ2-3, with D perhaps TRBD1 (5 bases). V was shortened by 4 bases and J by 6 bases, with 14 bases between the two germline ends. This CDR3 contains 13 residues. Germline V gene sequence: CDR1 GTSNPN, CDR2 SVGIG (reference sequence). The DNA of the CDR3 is TGTGCCTGGACAGGGAAGGCGGTGGATACGCAGTATTTT. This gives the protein CAWTGKAVDTQYF.

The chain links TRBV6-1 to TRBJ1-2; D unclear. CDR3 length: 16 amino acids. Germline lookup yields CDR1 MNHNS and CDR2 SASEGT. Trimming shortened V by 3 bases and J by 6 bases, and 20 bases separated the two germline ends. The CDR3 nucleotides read TGTGCCAGCAGTGAGGCCAGGAACCAGATGCGTAATGGCTACACCTTC. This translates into CASSEARNQMRNGYTF.

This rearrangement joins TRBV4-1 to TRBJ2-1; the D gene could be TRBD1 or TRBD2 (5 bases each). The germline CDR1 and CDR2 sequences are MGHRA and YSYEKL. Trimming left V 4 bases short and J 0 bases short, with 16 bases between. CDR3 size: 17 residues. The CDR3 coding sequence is TGCGCCAGCAGCCGAGAACCGGGACCCAGCTCCTACAATGAGCAGTTCTTC. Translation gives CASSREPGPSSYNEQFF.

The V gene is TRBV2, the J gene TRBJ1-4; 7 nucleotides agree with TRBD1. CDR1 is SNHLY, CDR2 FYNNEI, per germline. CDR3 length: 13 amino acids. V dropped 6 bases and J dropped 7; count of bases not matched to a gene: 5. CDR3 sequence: CASRLDRAEKLFF. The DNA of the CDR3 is TGTGCCAGCAGACTAGACAGGGCTGAAAAACTGTTTTTT.

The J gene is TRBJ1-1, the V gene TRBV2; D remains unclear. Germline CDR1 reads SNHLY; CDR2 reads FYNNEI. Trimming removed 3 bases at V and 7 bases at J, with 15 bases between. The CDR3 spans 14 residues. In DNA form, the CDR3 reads TGTGCCAGCAGTGATGGGTTGGGGAACCTTGAAGCTTTCTTT. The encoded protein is CASSDGLGNLEAFF.

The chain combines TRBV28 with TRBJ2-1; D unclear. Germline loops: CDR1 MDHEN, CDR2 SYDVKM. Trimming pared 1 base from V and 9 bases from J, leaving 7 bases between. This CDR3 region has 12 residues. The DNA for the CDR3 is TGTGCCAGCAGTTTATCCCCTCTTGAGCAGTTCTTC. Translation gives CASSLSPLEQFF. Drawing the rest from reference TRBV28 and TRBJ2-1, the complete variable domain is DVKVTQSSRYLVKRTGEKVFLECVQDMDHENMFWYRQDPGLGLRLIYFSYDVKMKEKGDIPEGYSVSREKKERFSLILESASTNQTSMYLCASSLSPLEQFFGPGTRLTVL.